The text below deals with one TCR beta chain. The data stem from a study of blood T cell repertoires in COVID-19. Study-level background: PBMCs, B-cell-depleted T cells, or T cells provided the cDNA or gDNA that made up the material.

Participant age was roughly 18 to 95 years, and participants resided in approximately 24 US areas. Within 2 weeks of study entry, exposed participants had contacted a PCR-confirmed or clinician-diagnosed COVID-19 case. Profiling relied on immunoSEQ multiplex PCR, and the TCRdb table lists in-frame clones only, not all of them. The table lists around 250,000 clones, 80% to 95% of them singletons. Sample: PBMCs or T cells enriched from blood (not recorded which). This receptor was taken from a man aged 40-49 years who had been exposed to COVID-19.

The CDR3 here is CASSVGGVREQFF. Written as DNA, the CDR3 is TGTGCCAGCTCGGTTGGAGGGGTCAGGGAGCAGTTCTTC. The chain is built from TRBV18 and TRBJ2-1, with a possible D match to TRBD2 (6 bases). This CDR3 contains 13 residues. CDR1 and CDR2 from the germline V gene are KGHSH and LQKENI. V gave up 6 bases and J gave up 10 bases, with 16 bases separating them.